The next 9 T cell receptor beta chains were all read from a single sample in a study of T-cell memory formation after mild COVID-19. TCRdb re-called the 5' RACE reads through MiXCR, storing one row per CDR3 protein. The sample yields a few hundred thousand distinct CDR3 sequences, around 15% seen once. Sequencing used PBMCs or a T cell subset sorted from them (not recorded which). All receptors come from a man aged 18-30 years who had mild COVID-19 (a few samples of this study predate the infection). Cell type and time point are not known.

This clonotype showed up many times. This chain joins TRBV5-4 and TRBJ2-1, with a tentative D call TRBD1 (6 bases). Trimming left V 2 bases short and J 3 bases short, with 12 bases between. CDR3 length: 15 amino acids. Per the germline V gene, CDR1 is SGHNT and CDR2 is YYREEE (reference sequence). CDR3 loop: CASSLGQGSYNEQFF. The DNA of the CDR3 is TGTGCCAGCAGCTTAGGGCAGGGGAGCTACAATGAGCAGTTCTTC. Full variable domain (outside the CDR3, taken from reference TRBV5-4 and TRBJ2-1): ETGVTQSPTHLIKTRGQQVTLRCSSQSGHNTVSWYQQALGQGPQFIFQYYREEENGRGNFPPRFSGLQFPNYSSELNVNALELDDSALYLCASSLGQGSYNEQFFGPGTRLTVL.

This clonotype was observed a few times. This chain connects TRBV7-9 to TRBJ2-2; tentative D call: TRBD1 (5 bases). V was shortened by 5 bases and J by 5 bases, with 9 bases between the two germline ends. The CDR3 covers 13 residues. Germline V gives CDR1 SEHNR, CDR2 FQNEAQ (reference sequence). The DNA for the CDR3 is TGTGCCAGCAGCAAAGGGGTGACCGGGGAGCTGTTTTTT. Translating gives CASSKGVTGELFF.

This clonotype appeared a few times. This rearrangement joins TRBV4-3 to TRBJ1-5, with a weak D call TRBD1 (6 bases). CDR3 length: 17 amino acids. Germline-derived CDR1 and CDR2 are LGHNA and YSLEER. V dropped 4 bases and J dropped 4 bases, with 20 bases sitting between them. CDR3 sequence reads: CASSRDRSGVRNQPQHF. The CDR3 region has the DNA TGCGCCAGCAGCCGAGACAGGAGTGGGGTGAGAAATCAGCCCCAGCATTTT.

This clonotype has a handful of counts. The chain employs TRBV9 and TRBJ1-4; no clear D gene. Trimming took 2 bases from V and 0 from J, leaving 5 bases between them. Germline V CDR1 and CDR2: SGDLS, YYNGEE. This CDR3 is 14 amino acids long. CDR3 protein: CASSVQSTNEKLFF. The DNA for the CDR3 is TGTGCCAGCAGCGTTCAGTCAACTAATGAAAAACTGTTTTTT.

The chain carries TRBV7-2 and TRBJ1-2; 7 bases agree with TRBD1. Unmatched junction bases numbered 3, after V lost 4 bases and J lost 4 bases. Germline V gene data show CDR1 as SGHTA and CDR2 as FQGNSA. The CDR3 runs 13 residues. As DNA, the CDR3 is TGTGCCAGCAGCTCCGACAGGGTCTATGGCTACACCTTC. This translates into CASSSDRVYGYTF.

The chain is built from TRBV12-3 or TRBV12-4 and TRBJ1-2; the D gene is possibly TRBD1 (5 bases). This CDR3 comprises 13 residues. Deletions cut 6 bases from V and 2 bases from J, with 10 bases between. The CDR3 region is CASSRDWNYGYTF. The CDR3 nucleotides are TGTGCCAGCAGCCGGGACTGGAACTATGGCTACACCTTC.

The chain joins TRBV5-4 to TRBJ2-1, with 11 bases fitting TRBD2. Germline V lookup: CDR1 SGHNT, CDR2 YYREEE (reference sequence). The junction had 5 bases not matched to a gene; V was cut back by 5 bases and J by 4 bases. The CDR3 sequence is 15 residues long. CDR3 amino acids: CASRETSGTYNEQFF. CDR3 nucleotide sequence: TGTGCCAGCAGGGAGACTAGCGGGACTTACAATGAGCAGTTCTTC. Full variable domain (outside the CDR3, taken from reference TRBV5-4 and TRBJ2-1): ETGVTQSPTHLIKTRGQQVTLRCSSQSGHNTVSWYQQALGQGPQFIFQYYREEENGRGNFPPRFSGLQFPNYSSELNVNALELDDSALYLCASRETSGTYNEQFFGPGTRLTVL.

The gene calls are TRBV10-1 and TRBJ2-7, with D possibly matching TRBD1 (6 bases). The CDR3 contains 13 residues. The V gene's germline CDR1 is WNHNN and CDR2 SYGVQD (reference sequence). V was trimmed by 10 bases and J by 6 bases, leaving 19 bases between them. In DNA, the CDR3 is TGCGCCACCCCCCCCCATCAGGGGTGCGAGCAGTACTTC. As protein: CATPPHQGCEQYF.

This clonotype was observed a few times. In DNA form, the CDR3 reads TGCAGCGAGGCGGGCCCGACTAGCAATGAGCAGTTCTTC. The encoded protein is CSEAGPTSNEQFF. The J gene is TRBJ2-1, the V gene TRBV29-1; tentatively, D is TRBD2 (6 bases). The CDR3 is 13 residues long. V lost 7 bases, J lost 6 bases, and 16 bases lay in between. Germline CDR1 SQVTM, CDR2 ANQGSEA.